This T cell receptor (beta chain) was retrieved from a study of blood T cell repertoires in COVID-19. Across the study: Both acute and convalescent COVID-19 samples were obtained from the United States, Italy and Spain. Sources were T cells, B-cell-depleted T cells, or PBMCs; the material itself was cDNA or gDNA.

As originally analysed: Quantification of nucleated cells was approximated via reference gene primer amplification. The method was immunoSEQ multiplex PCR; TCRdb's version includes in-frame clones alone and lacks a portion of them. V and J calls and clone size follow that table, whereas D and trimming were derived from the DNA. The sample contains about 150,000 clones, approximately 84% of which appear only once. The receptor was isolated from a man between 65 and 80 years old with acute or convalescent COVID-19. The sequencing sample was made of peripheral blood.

The CDR3 coding sequence is TGTGCCACCAGTGAAACAGGACAGGACGGAGGCCAGCCCCAGCATTTT. Protein sequence: CATSETGQDGGQPQHF. This chain links TRBV24-1 with TRBJ1-5, with TRBD1 matching over 7 bases. This CDR3 is 16 amino acids long. CDR1 and CDR2 (germline): KGHDR, SFDVKD. The V and J ends lost 4 bases and 7 bases, in that order; junction bases with no gene match: 12.